A single count supports the clone carrying this T cell receptor beta chain. Its specificity is unknown. The data were taken from a study of shared clonotypes between healthy human individuals. Overall study: Those who served as donors were a couple of women and a few men between the ages of 18 and 49. Study outcomes and limitations: In general, naive subsets displayed greater estimated richness than memory subsets did.

Repertoires were generated with immunoSEQ multiplex PCR, while TCRdb's copy carries only in-frame clones and drops some. The sample holds roughly 550,000 clones, 95% to 96% seen once. Terminally differentiated effector memory CD45RA+ cells were excluded by CCR7 positive selection of CD45RO-negative cells. All donors were Caucasian adults living in Nashville, Tennessee. Germline loops: CDR1 SEHNR, CDR2 FQNEAQ (reference sequence). This CDR3 spans 14 amino acids. With 4 bases removed from V and 11 bases from J, the gap between germline ends came to 20 bases. The sequence was collected from a woman aged 30 to 39 in good health. V usage is TRBV7-9 and J usage is TRBJ2-5; TRBD2 is a possible D gene (6 bases). The sequenced sample was naive CD8+ T cells sorted from blood. CDR3 protein: CASSSGGLPEEQYF. The CDR3 region has the DNA TGTGCCAGCAGCTCCGGGGGACTCCCGGAAGAGCAGTACTTC.